One and the same sample provided the 24 T cell receptor beta chains below, sequenced in a study of cytomegalovirus exposure and HLA in healthy donors. PCR involved 60 Vbeta and 13 Jbeta primers. Here immunoSEQ multiplex PCR was the method, and the copy in TCRdb shows in-frame clones only, minus some. The data show about 170,000 clones, about 81% seen once. The specimen was PBMCs. Receptor source: a girl under 18 in good health and CMV-seropositive.

The chain uses TRBV21-1 and TRBJ1-1; the D call in the table, TRBD1, was not verified against the DNA. TRBV21-1 is given as a pseudogene. The CDR3 has 14 residues. The chain's CDR3 is CASSLRTVNTEAFF. The DNA of the CDR3 is TGTGCCAGCAGCTTACGGACAGTGAACACTGAAGCTTTCTTT.

The rearrangement uses TRBV19 and TRBJ2-7; 8 bases fit TRBD2. There are 16 residues in the CDR3. From germline, CDR1 is LNHDA and CDR2 SQIVND (reference sequence). With 5 bases clipped from V and 3 bases from J, the junction kept 12 bases outside the gene matches. The CDR3 loop is CASSPRGGGSIYEQYF. CDR3 nucleotide sequence: TGTGCCAGTAGTCCTCGGGGGGGCGGGAGCATCTACGAGCAGTACTTC.

J is TRBJ2-7 and V is TRBV11-2, with 13 bases aligning to TRBD2. V was pared by 4 bases and J by 4 bases, with 7 bases of the junction left unmatched. Germline-derived CDR1 and CDR2 are SGHAT and FQNNGV. CDR3 length equals 16 residues. The CDR3 nucleotides are TGTGCCAGCAGCTCGACCGGGACTAGCGGGATATACGAGCAGTACTTC. This codes for CASSSTGTSGIYEQYF. Together with reference TRBV11-2 and TRBJ2-7, the CDR3 gives the full variable domain: EAGVAQSPRYKIIEKRQSVAFWCNPISGHATLYWYQQILGQGPKLLIQFQNNGVVDDSQLPKDRFSAERLKGVDSTLKIQPAKLEDSAVYLCASSSTGTSGIYEQYFGPGTRLTVT.

The rearrangement links TRBV28 to TRBJ2-7, with 7 positions matching TRBD1. With 6 bases clipped from V and 9 bases from J, the junction kept 14 bases outside the gene matches. The CDR3 consists of 14 residues. CDR1 MDHEN and CDR2 SYDVKM come from the germline V gene. CDR3 residues: CASSDGEGAHVQYF. The CDR3 coding sequence is TGTGCCAGCAGCGATGGAGAGGGGGCCCATGTGCAGTACTTC.

The chain has TRBV7-3 and TRBJ2-2; 11 bases fit TRBD1. From germline, CDR1 is SGHTA and CDR2 FQGTGA. The length of the CDR3 is 16 residues. The J segment lost 7 bases and the V segment lost 5 bases, leaving 9 bases of the junction unmatched. This CDR3 reads CASSLLGTGGHGELFF. The CDR3 bases are TGTGCCAGCAGCCTACTCGGGACAGGGGGTCACGGGGAGCTGTTTTTT.

This rearrangement joins TRBV4-1 to TRBJ1-1, with TRBD1 matching 9 bases. Per germline, CDR1 MGHRA and CDR2 YSYEKL. V was clipped by 4 bases and J by 4 bases; unmatched bases: 7. This CDR3 has 15 amino acids. The CDR3 bases are TGCGCCAGCAGCCCCTCACAGGGGGCGCGCACTGAAGCTTTCTTT. Amino acid sequence: CASSPSQGARTEAFF.

The J gene is TRBJ2-5, the V gene TRBV27, with unresolved D. CDR3 length: 15 residues. The germline V gene encodes CDR1 MNHEY and CDR2 SMNVEV (reference sequence). Trimming removed 5 bases from V and 4 bases from J, with 17 bases in between. The CDR3 sequence is CASSPPPRVRETQYF. The CDR3 DNA is TGTGCCAGCAGTCCCCCCCCTAGAGTCAGAGAGACCCAGTACTTC.

This clone was seen more than once but under ten times. CDR3 nucleotide sequence: TGTGCCAGCAGCGAGGACAGAGCTAACTATGGCTACACCTTC. It codes for CASSEDRANYGYTF. V is TRBV27 and J is TRBJ1-2, with D perhaps matching TRBD1 (6 bases). The V end lost 6 bases, the J end lost 0 bases, and 11 bases lay between the germline ends. Germline V gene data show CDR1 as MNHEY and CDR2 as SMNVEV (reference sequence). The CDR3 runs to 14 residues.

The chain uses TRBV7-6 and TRBJ2-2; D is uncertain. Germline V gives CDR1 SGHVS, CDR2 FNYEAQ. The length of the CDR3 is 13 residues. Trimming removed 5 bases from V and 6 bases from J, with 10 bases in between. The chain's CDR3 is CASSLTISGELFF. CDR3 coding DNA: TGTGCCAGCAGCCTGACAATCTCCGGGGAGCTGTTTTTT.

The chain has TRBV30 and TRBJ2-1; 12 bases are a match to TRBD2. This CDR3 comprises 14 residues. The germline V gene encodes CDR1 GTSNPN and CDR2 SVGIG (reference sequence). After removal of 0 bases from V and 9 bases from J, the junction contained 3 bases not matched to a gene. The CDR3 region is CAWSVLAGGIEQFF. The CDR3 DNA is TGTGCCTGGAGTGTACTAGCGGGAGGTATTGAGCAGTTCTTC.

Only a few counts were recorded for this clone. V gene TRBV7-6 combines with J gene TRBJ2-5; possibly TRBD2 for D (6 bases). Germline V CDR1 and CDR2: SGHVS, FNYEAQ. The CDR3 is 13 residues long. V was cut by 5 bases and J by 4 bases, with 11 bases left in between. The CDR3 coding sequence is TGTGCCAGCAGCGAGGGACTCAGAGAGACCCAGTACTTC. Its translation is CASSEGLRETQYF.

The chain couples TRBV2 to TRBJ1-2, with 7 bases aligning to TRBD1. V shed 7 bases and J 3 bases; nucleotides not matched to a gene: 5. In germline, CDR1 is SNHLY, CDR2 FYNNEI. The CDR3 runs to 13 residues. CDR3 sequence: CASKRTGHYGYTF. CDR3 sequence (DNA): TGTGCCAGCAAGAGGACAGGCCACTATGGCTACACCTTC.

Only one count was recorded for this clone. The gene calls are TRBV18 and TRBJ1-2; TRBD1 matches at 7 bases. CDR1 is KGHSH, CDR2 LQKENI, per germline. The CDR3 contains 16 residues. V dropped 5 bases and J dropped 2; count of bases not matched to a gene: 11. This CDR3 is CASSNYFSRGNYGYTF. CDR3 nucleotides: TGTGCCAGCTCAAACTACTTCAGCAGGGGGAACTATGGCTACACCTTC.

This clone was recorded only once. V usage is TRBV7-2 and J usage is TRBJ2-7; 7 bases agree with TRBD1. This CDR3 spans 15 amino acids. Germline values: CDR1 SGHTA, CDR2 FQGNSA. The junction had 6 bases not matched to a gene; V was cut back by 1 base and J by 3 bases. The CDR3 region is CASSLEQGLNYEQYF. For the CDR3, the DNA is TGTGCCAGCAGCTTAGAACAGGGGTTAAACTACGAGCAGTACTTC.

The chain uses TRBV13 and TRBJ2-7; D is unresolved. The V gene lost 4 bases and the J gene lost 0 bases, with 13 bases spanning the gap. Germline CDR1 is PRHDT and CDR2 is FYEKMQ (reference sequence). This CDR3 has 15 amino acids. CDR3 coding DNA: TGTGCCAGCAGCTCACGACTGAGGAGCTCCTACGAGCAGTACTTC. It translates to CASSSRLRSSYEQYF.

The chain joins TRBV5-1 to TRBJ2-3; D ambiguous. Germline CDR1 is SGHRS and CDR2 is YFSETQ. The CDR3 spans 13 residues. V gave up 5 bases and J gave up 0 bases, with 7 bases separating them. The CDR3 is CASREQSTDTQYF. Here the CDR3 DNA reads TGCGCCAGCAGGGAACAGAGCACAGATACGCAGTATTTT.

This chain uses TRBV6-5 with TRBJ2-7; D not resolved. This CDR3 has 13 amino acids. Trimming took off 5 bases at V and 6 bases at J, with 14 bases between the two ends. Germline CDR1 and CDR2: MNHEY and SVGAGI. The CDR3 DNA reads TGTGCCAGCAGTACCGGTGCGGCTGGCGAGCAGTACTTC. It is translated as CASSTGAAGEQYF.

This sequence joins TRBV5-1 and TRBJ2-2, with D perhaps matching TRBD2 (7 bases). CDR1 and CDR2 (germline): SGHRS, YFSETQ. The CDR3 covers 15 residues. Trimming removed 0 bases from V and 4 bases from J, with 10 bases in between. This CDR3 is CASSLEGGGTGELFF. The CDR3 bases are TGCGCCAGCAGCTTGGAAGGGGGGGGCACCGGGGAGCTGTTTTTT.

The chain is built from TRBV5-6 and TRBJ2-5, with no clear D. The germline V gene has CDR1 SGHDT and CDR2 YYEEEE. The CDR3 runs 13 residues. Trimming took 2 bases from V and 4 from J, leaving 9 bases between them. The CDR3 here is CASSFRRRETQYF. DNA of the CDR3: TGTGCCAGCAGCTTTCGAAGGAGAGAGACCCAGTACTTC.

The chain recombines TRBV5-4 with TRBJ2-1; the D gene is possibly TRBD2 (6 bases). The CDR3 runs 15 residues. In germline, CDR1 is SGHNT, CDR2 YYREEE (reference sequence). Trimming pared 3 bases from V and 6 bases from J, leaving 16 bases between. CDR3 in amino acids: CASSSPGLGVNEQFF. The CDR3 nucleotides read TGTGCCAGCAGCTCGCCGGGACTCGGTGTCAATGAGCAGTTCTTC.

V usage is TRBV9 and J usage is TRBJ2-7, with 12 bases fitting TRBD1. This CDR3 has 15 residues. V shed 4 bases and J 6 bases; nucleotides not matched to a gene: 8. Germline assignment: CDR1 SGDLS and CDR2 YYNGEE. The CDR3 DNA reads TGTGCCAGCAGCCGAGTTGGGGACAGGGGGCGCGAGCAGTACTTC. Translation: CASSRVGDRGREQYF.

This clone turned up a few times. The chain joins TRBV11-1 to TRBJ1-2, with 9 positions matching TRBD1. V was pared by 1 base and J by 5 bases, with 5 bases of the junction left unmatched. Germline CDR1 SGHAT, CDR2 FQDESV (reference sequence). The CDR3 runs 15 residues. The CDR3 is CASSLVGGTGYGYTF. CDR3 nucleotide sequence: TGTGCCAGCAGCTTAGTCGGCGGGACAGGGTATGGCTACACCTTC. Supplemented by reference TRBV11-1 and TRBJ1-2, the full variable domain reads EAEVAQSPRYKITEKSQAVAFWCDPISGHATLYWYRQILGQGPELLVQFQDESVVDDSQLPKDRFSAERLKGVDSTLKIQPAELGDSAMYLCASSLVGGTGYGYTFGSGTRLTVV.

The chain has TRBV25-1 and TRBJ2-1; D is uncertain. The CDR3 runs to 13 residues. With 1 base removed from V and 5 bases from J, the gap between germline ends came to 6 bases. Germline loops: CDR1 MGHDK, CDR2 SYGVNS. DNA of the CDR3: TGTGCCAGCAGTGAATTCAGAAACAATGAGCAGTTCTTC. It codes for CASSEFRNNEQFF. Filled out from reference TRBV25-1 and TRBJ2-1, the complete variable domain reads EADIYQTPRYLVIGTGKKITLECSQTMGHDKMYWYQQDPGMELHLIHYSYGVNSTEKGDLSSESTVSRIRTEHFPLTLESARPSHTSQYLCASSEFRNNEQFFGPGTRLTVL.

The CDR3 region has the DNA TGTGCCAGCAGCTCCCAGCAGGGTCCCCTCCACTTT. Translation: CASSSQQGPLHF. The chain carries TRBV27 and TRBJ1-6; possible D gene TRBD1, 5 bases. There are 12 residues in the CDR3. V shed 6 bases and J shed 13 bases, with 13 bases lying between them. Per the germline V gene, CDR1 is MNHEY and CDR2 is SMNVEV (reference sequence).